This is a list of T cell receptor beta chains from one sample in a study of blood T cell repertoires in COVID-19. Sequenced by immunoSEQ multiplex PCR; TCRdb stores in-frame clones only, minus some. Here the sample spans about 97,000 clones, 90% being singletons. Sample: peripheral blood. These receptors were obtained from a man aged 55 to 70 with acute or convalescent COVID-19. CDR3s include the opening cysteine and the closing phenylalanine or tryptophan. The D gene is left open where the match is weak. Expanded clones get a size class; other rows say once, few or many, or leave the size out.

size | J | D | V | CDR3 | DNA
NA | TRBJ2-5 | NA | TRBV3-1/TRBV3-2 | CASTPSRRGNQETQYF | TGTGCCAGCACCCCATCGAGGAGAGGGAACCAAGAGACCCAGTACTTC
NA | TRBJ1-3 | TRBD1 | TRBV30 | CAWDRGSGNTIYF | TGTGCCTGGGACAGGGGATCTGGAAACACCATATATTTT
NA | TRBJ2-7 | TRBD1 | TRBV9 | CASSVGPDREHYEQYF | TGTGCCAGCAGCGTAGGGCCGGACAGGGAACACTACGAGCAGTACTTC
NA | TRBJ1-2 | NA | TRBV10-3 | CAITQGDGYTF | TGTGCCATCACACAGGGTGATGGCTACACCTTC
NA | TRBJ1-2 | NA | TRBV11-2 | CASSPLGQLYGYTF | TGTGCCAGCAGCCCCCTCGGACAGCTCTATGGCTACACCTTC
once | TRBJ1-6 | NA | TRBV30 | CAWSDPPGGAMNSPLHF | TGTGCCTGGAGTGATCCCCCGGGGGGCGCAATGAATTCACCCCTCCACTTT
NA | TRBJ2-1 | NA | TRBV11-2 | CASSGQIFSSYNEQFF | TGTGCCAGCAGCGGACAGATTTTTAGCTCCTACAATGAGCAGTTCTTC
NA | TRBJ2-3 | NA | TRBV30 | CAWLEGRTQYF | TGTGCCTGGTTGGAGGGTAGAACGCAGTATTTT
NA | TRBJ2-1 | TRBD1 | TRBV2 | CASVSRDRENEQFF | TGTGCCAGCGTGAGCCGGGACAGGGAAAATGAGCAGTTCTTC
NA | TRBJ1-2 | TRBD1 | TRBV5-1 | CASRTGTGVQGYTF | TGCGCCAGCAGGACCGGGACAGGGGTTCAGGGCTACACCTTC
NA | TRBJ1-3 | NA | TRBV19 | CASSIDQQASSGNTIYF | TGTGCCAGTAGTATAGATCAGCAGGCGAGCTCTGGAAACACCATATATTTT
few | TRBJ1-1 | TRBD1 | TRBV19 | CASSARQGAGRNTEAFF | TGTGCCAGTAGTGCCCGACAGGGGGCAGGTAGGAACACTGAAGCTTTCTTT
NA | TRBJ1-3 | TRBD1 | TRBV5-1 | CASSLTGTGQDTIYF | TGCGCCAGCAGCTTGACAGGGACAGGGCAAGACACCATATATTTT
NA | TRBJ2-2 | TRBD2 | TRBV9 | CASSPGLAGGPNTGELFF | TGTGCCAGCAGCCCAGGACTAGCGGGGGGTCCGAACACCGGGGAGCTGTTTTTT
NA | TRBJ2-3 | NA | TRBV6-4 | CASSDSPGGAMPQYF | TGTGCCAGCAGTGACTCCCCCGGGGGAGCGATGCCGCAGTATTTT
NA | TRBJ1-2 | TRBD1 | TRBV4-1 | CASSQPRQGGGYGYTF | TGCGCCAGCAGCCAACCTAGACAGGGGGGAGGCTATGGCTACACCTTC
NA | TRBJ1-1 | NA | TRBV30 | CAWSVRGDTEAFF | TGTGCCTGGAGTGTACGGGGTGACACTGAAGCTTTCTTT
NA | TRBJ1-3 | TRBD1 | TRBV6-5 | CASSRTGMGDTIYF | TGTGCCAGCAGTCGGACAGGGATGGGTGACACCATATATTTT
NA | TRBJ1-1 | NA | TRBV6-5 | CASSYVGGLNTEAFF | TGTGCCAGCAGTTATGTGGGGGGGTTGAACACTGAAGCTTTCTTT
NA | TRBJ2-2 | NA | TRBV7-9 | CASSLTSGGRGTGELFF | TGTGCCAGCAGCTTAACATCCGGGGGACGAGGGACCGGGGAGCTGTTTTTT
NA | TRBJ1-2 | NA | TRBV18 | CASSPPGVPAGYTF | TGTGCCAGCTCACCGCCAGGGGTTCCGGCTGGCTACACCTTC
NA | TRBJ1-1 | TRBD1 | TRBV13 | CASSLNAGGEAFF | TGTGCCAGCAGCTTAAATGCAGGGGGTGAAGCTTTCTTT
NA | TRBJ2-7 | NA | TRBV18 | CASSPIRNYEQYF | TGTGCCAGCTCACCAATCAGGAACTACGAGCAGTACTTC
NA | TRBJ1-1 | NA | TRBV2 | CASSDMGGTEAFF | TGTGCCAGCAGCGACATGGGTGGGACTGAAGCTTTCTTT
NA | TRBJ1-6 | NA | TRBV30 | CAWSVLPPTTASPLHF | TGTGCCTGGAGTGTTCTCCCCCCCACAACCGCTTCACCCCTCCACTTT
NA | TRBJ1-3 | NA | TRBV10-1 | CASSPIGTTNATGNTIYF | TGCGCCAGCAGTCCAATCGGGACAACCAACGCCACTGGAAACACCATATATTTT
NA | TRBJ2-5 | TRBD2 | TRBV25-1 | CASSQGLAGEETQYF | TGTGCCAGCAGTCAGGGACTAGCGGGGGAAGAGACCCAGTACTTC
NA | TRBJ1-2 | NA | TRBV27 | CASSLDRKYGYTF | TGTGCCAGCAGTTTAGACAGAAAGTATGGCTACACCTTC
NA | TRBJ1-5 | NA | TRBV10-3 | CAISEVGDRSNQPQHF | TGTGCCATCAGTGAAGTCGGAGACAGGTCCAATCAGCCCCAGCATTTT
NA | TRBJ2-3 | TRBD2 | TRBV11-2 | CASSPRLATDTQYF | TGTGCCAGCAGCCCGAGACTAGCGACAGATACGCAGTATTTT
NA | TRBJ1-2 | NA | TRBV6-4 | CASSDGETHGYTF | TGTGCCAGCAGTGACGGAGAGACTCATGGCTACACCTTC
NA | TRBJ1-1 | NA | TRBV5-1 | CASSLNGGGTEAFF | TGCGCCAGCAGCTTGAACGGGGGAGGCACTGAAGCTTTCTTT
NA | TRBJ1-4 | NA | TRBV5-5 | CASSSTGSRGEKLFF | TGTGCCAGCAGCTCTACAGGGTCCAGAGGGGAAAAACTGTTTTTT
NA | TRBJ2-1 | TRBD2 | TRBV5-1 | CASSLVSGGDNEQFF | TGCGCCAGCAGCTTGGTTAGCGGGGGGGATAATGAGCAGTTCTTC
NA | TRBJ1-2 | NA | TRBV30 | CAGKQGLDYGYTF | TGTGCCGGCAAACAGGGTTTGGACTATGGCTACACCTTC
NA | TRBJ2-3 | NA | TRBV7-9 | CASSLRSGPDTQYF | TGTGCCAGCAGCCTTAGGAGCGGCCCCGATACGCAGTATTTT
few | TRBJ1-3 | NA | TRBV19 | CASGGTSGNTIYF | TGTGCCAGTGGCGGGACCTCTGGAAACACCATATATTTT
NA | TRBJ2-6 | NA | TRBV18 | CASSPQATQRTGANVLTF | TGTGCCAGCTCACCACAGGCAACCCAGCGTACTGGGGCCAACGTCCTGACTTTC
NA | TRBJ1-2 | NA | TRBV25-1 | CASSEYSGYGYTF | TGTGCCAGCAGTGAATATTCGGGGTATGGCTACACCTTC
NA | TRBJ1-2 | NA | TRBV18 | CASSPLADITNYGYTF | TGTGCCAGCTCACCCCTCGCCGACATAACCAACTATGGCTACACCTTC
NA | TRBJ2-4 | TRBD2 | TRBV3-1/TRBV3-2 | CASSQVGGRRNIQYF | TGTGCCAGCAGCCAAGTGGGAGGGCGAAGAAACATTCAGTACTTC
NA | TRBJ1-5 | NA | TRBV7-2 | CASSLGAGLNQPQHF | TGTGCCAGCAGCTTAGGGGCAGGGCTAAATCAGCCCCAGCATTTT
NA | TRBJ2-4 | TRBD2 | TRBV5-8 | CASSLAGLENIQYF | TGTGCCAGCAGCTTAGCGGGACTAGAAAACATTCAGTACTTC
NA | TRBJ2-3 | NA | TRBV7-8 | CASSPTGSTDTQYF | TGTGCCAGCAGCCCCACAGGGAGCACAGATACGCAGTATTTT
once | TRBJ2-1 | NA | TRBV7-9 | CASSLLADSYNEQFF | TGTGCCAGCAGCTTATTAGCGGATTCCTACAATGAGCAGTTCTTC
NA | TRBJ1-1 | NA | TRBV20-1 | CSASLGGSGAFF | TGCAGTGCCAGTCTGGGGGGGTCGGGGGCTTTCTTT
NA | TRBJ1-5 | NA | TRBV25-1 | CASSSTGWQPQHF | TGTGCCAGCAGCAGTACAGGGTGGCAGCCCCAGCATTTT
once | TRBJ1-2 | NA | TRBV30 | CAWSGTDYGYTF | TGTGCCTGGAGTGGGACAGATTATGGCTACACCTTC
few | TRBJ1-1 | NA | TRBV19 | CASSMSHRTNTEAFF | TGTGCCAGTAGTATGAGTCACAGGACGAACACTGAAGCTTTCTTT
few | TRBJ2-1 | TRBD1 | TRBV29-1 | CSGRTGTGYNEQFF | TGCAGCGGGAGGACAGGGACAGGGTACAATGAGCAGTTCTTC
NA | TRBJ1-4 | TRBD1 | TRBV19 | CASSIGDRTTNEKLFF | TGTGCCAGTAGTATAGGGGACAGGACAACTAATGAAAAACTGTTTTTT